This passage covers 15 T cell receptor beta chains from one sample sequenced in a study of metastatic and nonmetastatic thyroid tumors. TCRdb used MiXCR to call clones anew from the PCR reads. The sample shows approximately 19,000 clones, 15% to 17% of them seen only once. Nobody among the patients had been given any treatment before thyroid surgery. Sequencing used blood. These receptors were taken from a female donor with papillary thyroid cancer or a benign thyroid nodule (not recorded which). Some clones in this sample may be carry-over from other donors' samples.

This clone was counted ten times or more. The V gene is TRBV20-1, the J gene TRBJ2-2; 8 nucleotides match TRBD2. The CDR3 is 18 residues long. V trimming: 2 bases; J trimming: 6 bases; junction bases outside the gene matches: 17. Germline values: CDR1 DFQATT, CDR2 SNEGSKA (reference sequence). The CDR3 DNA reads TGCAGTGCTAGAACTCGTCCGGGACTAGGAGGCGGCGCCGGGGAGCTGTTTTTT. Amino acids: CSARTRPGLGGGAGELFF.

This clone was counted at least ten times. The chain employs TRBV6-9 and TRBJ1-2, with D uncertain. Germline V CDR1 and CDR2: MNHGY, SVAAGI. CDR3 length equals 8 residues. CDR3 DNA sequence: TGTGCTAACTATGGCTACACCTTC. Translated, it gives CANYGYTF.

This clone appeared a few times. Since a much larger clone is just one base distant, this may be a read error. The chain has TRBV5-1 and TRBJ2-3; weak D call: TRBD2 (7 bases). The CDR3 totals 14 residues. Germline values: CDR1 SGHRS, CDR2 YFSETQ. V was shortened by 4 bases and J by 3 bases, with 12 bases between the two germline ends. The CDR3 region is CASSRGARTDTQYF. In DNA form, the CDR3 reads TGCGCCAGCAGCCGGGGGGCAAGGACAGATACGCAGTATTTT.

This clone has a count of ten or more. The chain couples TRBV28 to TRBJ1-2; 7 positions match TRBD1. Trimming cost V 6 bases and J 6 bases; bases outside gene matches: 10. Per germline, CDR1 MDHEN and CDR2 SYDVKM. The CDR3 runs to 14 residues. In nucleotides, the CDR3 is TGTGCCAGCAGAAAAACCTCAGGGGGGGATGGCTACACCTTC. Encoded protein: CASRKTSGGDGYTF.

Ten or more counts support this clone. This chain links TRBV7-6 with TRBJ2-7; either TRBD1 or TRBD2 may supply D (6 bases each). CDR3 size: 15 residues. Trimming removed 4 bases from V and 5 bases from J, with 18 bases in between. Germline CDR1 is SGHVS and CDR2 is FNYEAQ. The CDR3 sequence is CASSWGAQGINEQYF. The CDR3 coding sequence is TGTGCCAGCAGCTGGGGGGCTCAGGGGATCAACGAGCAGTACTTC.

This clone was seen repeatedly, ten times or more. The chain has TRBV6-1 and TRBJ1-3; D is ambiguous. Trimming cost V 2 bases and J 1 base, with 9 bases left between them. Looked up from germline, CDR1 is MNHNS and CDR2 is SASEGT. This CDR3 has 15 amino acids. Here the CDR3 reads CASSETLFSGNTIYF. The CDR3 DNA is TGTGCCAGCAGTGAAACCCTATTTTCTGGAAACACCATATATTTT.

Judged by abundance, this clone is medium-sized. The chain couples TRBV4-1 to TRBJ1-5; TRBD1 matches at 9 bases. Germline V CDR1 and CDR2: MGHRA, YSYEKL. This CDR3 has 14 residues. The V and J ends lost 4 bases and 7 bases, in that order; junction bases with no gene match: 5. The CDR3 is CASSLRTGDQPQHF. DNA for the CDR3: TGCGCCAGCAGCCTAAGGACAGGGGACCAGCCCCAGCATTTT.

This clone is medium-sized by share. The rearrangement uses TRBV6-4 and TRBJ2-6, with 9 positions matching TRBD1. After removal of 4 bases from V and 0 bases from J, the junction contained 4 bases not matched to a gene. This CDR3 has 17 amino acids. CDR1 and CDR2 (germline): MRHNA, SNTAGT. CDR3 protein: CASSAQGQGSGANVLTF. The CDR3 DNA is TGTGCCAGCAGTGCACAGGGACAGGGCTCTGGGGCCAACGTCCTGACTTTC.

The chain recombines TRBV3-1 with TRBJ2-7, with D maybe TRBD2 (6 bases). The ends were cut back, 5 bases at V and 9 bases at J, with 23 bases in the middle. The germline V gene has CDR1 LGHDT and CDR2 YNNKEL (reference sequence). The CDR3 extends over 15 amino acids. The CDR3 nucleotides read TGTGCCAGCAGCGGGCGCGGGACGTCAGCGGTGGTGCAGTACTTC. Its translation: CASSGRGTSAVVQYF.

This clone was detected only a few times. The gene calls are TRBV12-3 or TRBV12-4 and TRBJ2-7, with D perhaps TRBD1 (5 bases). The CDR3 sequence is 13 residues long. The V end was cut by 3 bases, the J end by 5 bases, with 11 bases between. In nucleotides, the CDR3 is TGTGCCAGCAGTTTTGGAGACAGTCACGAGCAGTACTTC. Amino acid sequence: CASSFGDSHEQYF.

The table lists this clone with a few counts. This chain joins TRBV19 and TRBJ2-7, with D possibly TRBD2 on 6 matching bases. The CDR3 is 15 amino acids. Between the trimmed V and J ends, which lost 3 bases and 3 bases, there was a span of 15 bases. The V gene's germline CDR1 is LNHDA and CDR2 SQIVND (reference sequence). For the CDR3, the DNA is TGTGCCAGTAGTATGAAGCCTAGCGCTTTCTACGAGCAGTACTTC. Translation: CASSMKPSAFYEQYF.

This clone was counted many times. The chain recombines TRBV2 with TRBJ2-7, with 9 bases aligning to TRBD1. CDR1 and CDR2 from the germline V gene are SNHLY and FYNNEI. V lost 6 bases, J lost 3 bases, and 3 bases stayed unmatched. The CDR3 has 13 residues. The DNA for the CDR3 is TGTGCCAGCAGAGGGACAGGGCGCTACGAGCAGTACTTC. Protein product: CASRGTGRYEQYF.

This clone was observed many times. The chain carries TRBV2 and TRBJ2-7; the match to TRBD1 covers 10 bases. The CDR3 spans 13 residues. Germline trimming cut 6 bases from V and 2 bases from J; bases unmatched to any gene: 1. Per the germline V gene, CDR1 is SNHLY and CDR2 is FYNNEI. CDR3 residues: CASRGTGAYEQYF. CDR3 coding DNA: TGTGCCAGCAGAGGGACAGGGGCCTACGAGCAGTACTTC.

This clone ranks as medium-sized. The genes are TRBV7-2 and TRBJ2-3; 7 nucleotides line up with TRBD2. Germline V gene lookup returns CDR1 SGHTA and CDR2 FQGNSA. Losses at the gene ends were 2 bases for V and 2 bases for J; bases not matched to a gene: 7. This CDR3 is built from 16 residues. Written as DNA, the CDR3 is TGTGCCAGCAGCTTACCGCCCAGCGGGACCACAGATACGCAGTATTTT. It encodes CASSLPPSGTTDTQYF.

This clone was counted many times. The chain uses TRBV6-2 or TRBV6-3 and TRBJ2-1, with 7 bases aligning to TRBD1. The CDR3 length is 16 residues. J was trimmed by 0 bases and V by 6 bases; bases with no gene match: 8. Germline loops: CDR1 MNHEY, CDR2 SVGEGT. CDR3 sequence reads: CASRTHRDSSYNEQFF. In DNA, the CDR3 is TGTGCCAGCAGAACTCACAGGGACAGCTCCTACAATGAGCAGTTCTTC.